The rows below give T cell receptor beta chains drawn from one sample of a study of Tregs in tolerant kidney transplant recipients. The repertoire was sequenced with immunoSEQ multiplex PCR; TCRdb's copy has only in-frame clones and lacks some. In the table there are some 14,000 clones, around nine tenths of which are singletons. Material for sequencing was CD8+ T cells from blood. The receptors come from a human donor in good health. The CDR3 runs from the conserved cysteine through the conserved F or W. The order of the fields is D gene, V gene, clone size, J gene, CDR3 protein, CDR3 DNA. The D gene is left open where the match is weak. Some rows have no size entry. The others give once, few or many, or a class for an expanded clone.

d_call: .; v_call: TRBV27; clone_size: .; j_call: TRBJ2-2; cdr3_aa: CASSLSFWEGTGELFF; cdr3_nt: TGTGCCAGCAGTTTATCATTCTGGGAAGGGACCGGGGAGCTGTTTTTT
d_call: .; v_call: TRBV2; clone_size: .; j_call: TRBJ1-2; cdr3_aa: CASSEALYGYTF; cdr3_nt: TGTGCCAGCAGTGAAGCGCTGTATGGCTACACCTTC
d_call: TRBD2; v_call: TRBV7-9; clone_size: .; j_call: TRBJ2-1; cdr3_aa: CASTPGLENNEQFF; cdr3_nt: TGTGCCAGCACCCCGGGACTAGAAAACAATGAGCAGTTCTTC
d_call: .; v_call: TRBV27; clone_size: .; j_call: TRBJ2-2; cdr3_aa: CASSLQAVLDNTGELFF; cdr3_nt: TGTGCCAGCAGTTTACAAGCCGTCCTTGATAACACCGGGGAGCTGTTTTTT
d_call: TRBD1; v_call: TRBV5-1; clone_size: .; j_call: TRBJ2-1; cdr3_aa: CASSLGQGLNEQFF; cdr3_nt: TGCGCCAGCAGCTTGGGACAGGGGCTCAATGAGCAGTTCTTC
d_call: .; v_call: TRBV6-5; clone_size: once; j_call: TRBJ2-5; cdr3_aa: CASSEGETQYF; cdr3_nt: TGTGCCAGCAGCGAGGGGGAGACCCAGTACTTC
d_call: TRBD2; v_call: TRBV14; clone_size: .; j_call: TRBJ2-3; cdr3_aa: CASSQDMTSGTTDTQYF; cdr3_nt: TGTGCCAGCAGCCAAGATATGACTAGCGGAACCACAGATACGCAGTATTTT
d_call: .; v_call: TRBV7-2; clone_size: .; j_call: TRBJ1-5; cdr3_aa: CASSALGQPQHF; cdr3_nt: TGTGCCAGCAGCGCCCTAGGCCAGCCCCAGCATTTT
d_call: .; v_call: TRBV14; clone_size: .; j_call: TRBJ2-3; cdr3_aa: CASSQDAFSTDTQYF; cdr3_nt: TGTGCCAGCAGCCAAGATGCCTTTAGCACAGATACGCAGTATTTT
d_call: .; v_call: TRBV2; clone_size: .; j_call: TRBJ1-4; cdr3_aa: CASDAGVQDEKLFF; cdr3_nt: TGTGCCAGCGACGCGGGGGTTCAGGATGAAAAACTGTTTTTT
d_call: TRBD1; v_call: TRBV19; clone_size: .; j_call: TRBJ2-1; cdr3_aa: CASSIDPDRGYYNEQFF; cdr3_nt: TGTGCCAGTAGTATAGATCCGGACAGGGGATACTACAATGAGCAGTTCTTC
d_call: TRBD2; v_call: TRBV7-2; clone_size: .; j_call: TRBJ2-7; cdr3_aa: CASSNSGGTYEQYF; cdr3_nt: TGTGCCAGCAGCAATAGCGGGGGGACCTACGAGCAGTACTTC
d_call: TRBD1; v_call: TRBV11-1; clone_size: .; j_call: TRBJ2-2; cdr3_aa: CASSLADRGLGRELFF; cdr3_nt: TGTGCCAGCAGCTTAGCGGACAGGGGGCTCGGAAGGGAGCTGTTTTTT
d_call: TRBD1; v_call: TRBV9; clone_size: .; j_call: TRBJ2-2; cdr3_aa: CASSDPGQGPTGELFF; cdr3_nt: TGTGCCAGCAGCGACCCGGGACAGGGACCCACCGGGGAGCTGTTTTTT
d_call: .; v_call: TRBV10-3; clone_size: .; j_call: TRBJ2-1; cdr3_aa: CAISESLEALNEQFF; cdr3_nt: TGTGCCATCAGTGAGTCACTAGAGGCCCTGAATGAGCAGTTCTTC
d_call: TRBD1; v_call: TRBV5-1; clone_size: .; j_call: TRBJ1-2; cdr3_aa: CASSLRLQGTSYGYTF; cdr3_nt: TGCGCCAGCAGCTTGAGGTTACAGGGGACGAGCTATGGCTACACCTTC
d_call: .; v_call: TRBV21-1; clone_size: .; j_call: TRBJ1-6; cdr3_aa: CAGIPGQEARDSPLHF; cdr3_nt: TGTGCCGGGATACCGGGACAGGAGGCCCGGGATTCACCCCTCCACTTT
d_call: TRBD1; v_call: TRBV11-2; clone_size: .; j_call: TRBJ2-6; cdr3_aa: CASSFRTGAGANVLTF; cdr3_nt: TGTGCCAGCAGCTTCCGGACAGGAGCTGGGGCCAACGTCCTGACTTTC
d_call: TRBD2; v_call: TRBV11-2; clone_size: once; j_call: TRBJ2-3; cdr3_aa: CASSLRLAGVTDTQYF; cdr3_nt: TGTGCCAGCAGCTTAAGACTAGCGGGGGTCACAGATACGCAGTATTTT
d_call: .; v_call: TRBV27; clone_size: .; j_call: TRBJ2-1; cdr3_aa: CASSLSSLGRLSEQFF; cdr3_nt: TGTGCCAGCAGTTTATCGAGTCTGGGACGCTTGTCTGAGCAGTTCTTC
d_call: TRBD2; v_call: TRBV28; clone_size: .; j_call: TRBJ2-7; cdr3_aa: CASSLSPLAGQYF; cdr3_nt: TGTGCCAGCAGTTTATCGCCCCTAGCGGGACAGTACTTC
d_call: TRBD1; v_call: TRBV4-2; clone_size: .; j_call: TRBJ2-7; cdr3_aa: CASSQNRGSSCEQYF; cdr3_nt: TGTGCCAGCAGCCAAAACAGGGGGAGCTCCTGCGAGCAGTACTTC
d_call: TRBD1; v_call: TRBV5-1; clone_size: .; j_call: TRBJ2-5; cdr3_aa: CASSPLYSGTGGLGEETQYF; cdr3_nt: TGCGCCAGCAGCCCGTTATATTCCGGGACAGGGGGTTTGGGAGAAGAGACCCAGTACTTC
d_call: .; v_call: TRBV27; clone_size: .; j_call: TRBJ2-1; cdr3_aa: CASSSMNSYNEQFF; cdr3_nt: TGTGCCAGCAGTTCCATGAATTCCTACAATGAGCAGTTCTTC
d_call: TRBD2; v_call: TRBV11-2; clone_size: .; j_call: TRBJ2-3; cdr3_aa: CASSPPGLVGLGGDTQYF; cdr3_nt: TGTGCCAGCAGCCCCCCGGGACTAGTAGGATTGGGGGGGGATACGCAGTATTTT
d_call: .; v_call: TRBV4-3; clone_size: .; j_call: TRBJ2-3; cdr3_aa: CASSQDGTGGADTQYF; cdr3_nt: TGCGCCAGCAGCCAAGATGGTACAGGGGGGGCAGATACGCAGTATTTT
d_call: .; v_call: TRBV9; clone_size: .; j_call: TRBJ2-7; cdr3_aa: CASSVEGGEGYEQYF; cdr3_nt: TGTGCCAGCAGCGTAGAGGGGGGTGAGGGCTACGAGCAGTACTTC
d_call: .; v_call: TRBV5-5; clone_size: .; j_call: TRBJ1-6; cdr3_aa: CASSPLAGTDSSYNSPLHF; cdr3_nt: TGTGCCAGCAGCCCCCTGGCAGGTACCGATAGCTCCTATAATTCACCCCTCCACTTT
d_call: .; v_call: TRBV6-6; clone_size: .; j_call: TRBJ1-5; cdr3_aa: CASRWTVYQPQHF; cdr3_nt: TGTGCCAGCAGATGGACAGTCTATCAGCCCCAGCATTTT
d_call: TRBD2; v_call: TRBV15; clone_size: once; j_call: TRBJ2-1; cdr3_aa: CATSGPFETSKHNEQFF; cdr3_nt: TGTGCCACCAGCGGTCCGTTTGAGACTAGCAAACACAATGAGCAGTTCTTC
d_call: TRBD1; v_call: TRBV6-1; clone_size: .; j_call: TRBJ1-5; cdr3_aa: CASRNTGERNQPQHF; cdr3_nt: TGTGCCAGCCGTAACACAGGGGAAAGGAATCAGCCCCAGCATTTT
d_call: .; v_call: TRBV30; clone_size: .; j_call: TRBJ2-7; cdr3_aa: CACAAGGPTYEQYF; cdr3_nt: TGTGCCTGCGCGGCGGGCGGACCTACCTACGAGCAGTACTTC
d_call: .; v_call: TRBV9; clone_size: .; j_call: TRBJ2-7; cdr3_aa: CASSEDMGSSYEQYF; cdr3_nt: TGTGCCAGCAGCGAAGACATGGGGAGCTCCTACGAGCAGTACTTC
d_call: TRBD2; v_call: TRBV9; clone_size: once; j_call: TRBJ2-7; cdr3_aa: CASSVGAAGAYEQYF; cdr3_nt: TGTGCCAGCAGCGTAGGCGCTGCGGGGGCCTACGAGCAGTACTTC
d_call: .; v_call: TRBV4-1; clone_size: .; j_call: TRBJ2-7; cdr3_aa: CASSQASGAEQYF; cdr3_nt: TGCGCCAGCAGCCAAGCTTCAGGGGCCGAGCAGTACTTC
d_call: .; v_call: TRBV6-6; clone_size: .; j_call: TRBJ1-1; cdr3_aa: CASAMEGDSMNTEAFF; cdr3_nt: TGTGCCAGCGCTATGGAGGGAGACAGCATGAACACTGAAGCTTTCTTT
d_call: .; v_call: TRBV7-2; clone_size: .; j_call: TRBJ2-3; cdr3_aa: CASSLWMDPLGPDTQYF; cdr3_nt: TGTGCCAGCAGCTTGTGGATGGACCCCCTTGGCCCAGATACGCAGTATTTT
d_call: .; v_call: TRBV30; clone_size: .; j_call: TRBJ2-7; cdr3_aa: CAWGGAPYEQYF; cdr3_nt: TGTGCCTGGGGGGGGGCCCCCTACGAGCAGTACTTC
d_call: .; v_call: TRBV15; clone_size: .; j_call: TRBJ2-2; cdr3_aa: CATSPRPPLQSAGELFF; cdr3_nt: TGTGCCACCAGCCCACGGCCCCCTCTGCAGTCCGCCGGGGAGCTGTTTTTT
d_call: .; v_call: TRBV18; clone_size: .; j_call: TRBJ2-1; cdr3_aa: CASSRSDEYNEQFF; cdr3_nt: TGTGCCAGCTCACGTTCGGACGAATACAATGAGCAGTTCTTC
d_call: TRBD2; v_call: TRBV4-3; clone_size: .; j_call: TRBJ2-3; cdr3_aa: CASSQAWGSRKRGGTDTQYF; cdr3_nt: TGCGCCAGCAGCCAAGCGTGGGGGTCGAGAAAGCGGGGCGGCACAGATACGCAGTATTTT
d_call: .; v_call: TRBV4-1; clone_size: .; j_call: TRBJ2-7; cdr3_aa: CASSQDRAVQPYEQYF; cdr3_nt: TGCGCCAGCAGCCAAGATCGGGCGGTTCAGCCCTACGAGCAGTACTTC
d_call: TRBD2; v_call: TRBV9; clone_size: .; j_call: TRBJ2-3; cdr3_aa: CASSVVPAGVTDTQYF; cdr3_nt: TGTGCCAGCAGCGTAGTCCCCGCGGGAGTCACAGATACGCAGTATTTT
d_call: .; v_call: TRBV9; clone_size: .; j_call: TRBJ2-6; cdr3_aa: CASSVAPAGAAGANVLTF; cdr3_nt: TGTGCCAGCAGCGTAGCTCCGGCAGGGGCTGCGGGGGCCAACGTCCTGACTTTC
d_call: .; v_call: TRBV30; clone_size: .; j_call: TRBJ1-1; cdr3_aa: CAWIRGDNEAFF; cdr3_nt: TGTGCCTGGATACGAGGGGACAATGAAGCTTTCTTT
d_call: TRBD2; v_call: TRBV5-1; clone_size: once; j_call: TRBJ2-2; cdr3_aa: CASSFTSENTGELFF; cdr3_nt: TGCGCCAGCAGCTTTACTAGCGAGAACACCGGGGAGCTGTTTTTT
d_call: TRBD2; v_call: TRBV7-2; clone_size: .; j_call: TRBJ2-7; cdr3_aa: CASSLDGRGASYEQYF; cdr3_nt: TGTGCCAGCAGCTTAGACGGGCGGGGGGCCTCCTACGAGCAGTACTTC
d_call: .; v_call: TRBV10-3; clone_size: .; j_call: TRBJ2-1; cdr3_aa: CAISQPQLAWEQFF; cdr3_nt: TGTGCCATCAGTCAACCGCAACTAGCTTGGGAGCAGTTCTTC
d_call: .; v_call: TRBV4-3; clone_size: .; j_call: TRBJ2-2; cdr3_aa: CASSPLGAGVSTGELFF; cdr3_nt: TGCGCCAGCAGCCCCCTCGGGGCAGGGGTGAGCACCGGGGAGCTGTTTTTT
d_call: .; v_call: TRBV7-9; clone_size: .; j_call: TRBJ2-3; cdr3_aa: CASSPTESATDTQYF; cdr3_nt: TGTGCCAGCAGCCCCACCGAGTCCGCCACAGATACGCAGTATTTT
d_call: .; v_call: TRBV9; clone_size: .; j_call: TRBJ1-6; cdr3_aa: CASSLRAGNSPLHF; cdr3_nt: TGTGCCAGCAGCCTGCGTGCGGGGAATTCACCCCTCCACTTT
d_call: .; v_call: TRBV15; clone_size: .; j_call: TRBJ2-3; cdr3_aa: CATSRGQGSTDTQYF; cdr3_nt: TGTGCCACCAGCAGAGGGCAGGGGAGCACAGATACGCAGTATTTT
d_call: .; v_call: TRBV27; clone_size: once; j_call: TRBJ2-1; cdr3_aa: CASSLEGTPSSYNEQFF; cdr3_nt: TGTGCCAGCAGTTTAGAGGGGACACCGAGCTCCTACAATGAGCAGTTCTTC
d_call: .; v_call: TRBV2; clone_size: .; j_call: TRBJ2-7; cdr3_aa: CASSYVGSSQYEQYF; cdr3_nt: TGTGCCAGCAGCTATGTTGGGTCCTCGCAATACGAGCAGTACTTC
d_call: .; v_call: TRBV30; clone_size: .; j_call: TRBJ1-5; cdr3_aa: CAWSVETGPNQPQHF; cdr3_nt: TGTGCCTGGAGTGTAGAAACAGGGCCCAATCAGCCCCAGCATTTT
d_call: TRBD2; v_call: TRBV6-6; clone_size: few; j_call: TRBJ2-7; cdr3_aa: CASSLTSFSYEQYF; cdr3_nt: TGTGCCAGCAGCCTGACTAGCTTCTCCTACGAGCAGTACTTC
d_call: TRBD2; v_call: TRBV10-3; clone_size: .; j_call: TRBJ2-7; cdr3_aa: CAILRGTSNEQYF; cdr3_nt: TGTGCCATCCTTCGCGGGACTAGCAACGAGCAGTACTTC